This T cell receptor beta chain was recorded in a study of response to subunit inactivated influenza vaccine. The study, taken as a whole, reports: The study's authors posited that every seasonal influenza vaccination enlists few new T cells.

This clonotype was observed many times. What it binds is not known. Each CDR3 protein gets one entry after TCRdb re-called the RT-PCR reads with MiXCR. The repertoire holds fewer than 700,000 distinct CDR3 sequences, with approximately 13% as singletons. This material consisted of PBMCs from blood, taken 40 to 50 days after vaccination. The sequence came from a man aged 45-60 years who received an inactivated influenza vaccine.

CDR3 region: CASSRTSGIYEQYF. CDR3 nucleotide sequence: TGTGCCAGCAGCCGGACTAGCGGGATTTACGAGCAGTACTTC. The chain employs TRBV12-3 or TRBV12-4 and TRBJ2-7; 12 nucleotides align to TRBD2. The CDR3 runs to 14 residues. V gave up 6 bases and J gave up 4 bases; unmatched junction bases: 4.